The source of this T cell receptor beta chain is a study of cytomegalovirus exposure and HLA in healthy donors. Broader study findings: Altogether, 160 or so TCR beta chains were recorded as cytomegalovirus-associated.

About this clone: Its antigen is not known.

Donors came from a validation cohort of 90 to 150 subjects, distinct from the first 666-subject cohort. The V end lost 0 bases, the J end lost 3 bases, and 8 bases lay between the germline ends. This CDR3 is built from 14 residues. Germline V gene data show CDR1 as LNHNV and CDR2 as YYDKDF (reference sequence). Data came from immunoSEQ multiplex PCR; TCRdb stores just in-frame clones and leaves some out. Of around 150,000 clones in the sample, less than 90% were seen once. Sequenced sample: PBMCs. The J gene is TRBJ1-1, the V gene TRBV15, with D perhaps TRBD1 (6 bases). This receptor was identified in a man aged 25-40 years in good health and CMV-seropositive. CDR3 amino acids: CATSRDTGYTEAFF. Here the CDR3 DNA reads TGTGCCACCAGCAGAGATACAGGGTACACTGAAGCTTTCTTT.